One and the same sample provided the 27 T cell receptor beta chains below, sequenced in a study of T-cell reconstitution after alpha-beta-depleted transplantation in children. Unique molecular identifiers were used in preparing the TCRbeta library. TCRdb analysed the PCR reads with MiXCR anew, one entry per CDR3 protein. The sample yields roughly 350,000 distinct CDR3 sequences, approximately 10% seen once. The specimen comprised PBMCs from the stem cell graft donor, sampled from the stem cell graft. Source of these receptors: a human donor who donated a stem cell graft to a child with acute lymphoblastic leukemia.

The chain employs TRBV6-5 and TRBJ2-7, with a possible D match to TRBD2 (6 bases). The CDR3 has 14 amino acids. Trimming stripped 8 bases from V and 7 bases from J, with 21 bases between. Germline V CDR1 and CDR2: MNHEY, SVGAGI. This chain's CDR3 is CASRPGGGLREQYF. DNA for the CDR3: TGTGCCAGCCGACCCGGTGGGGGGTTGAGGGAGCAGTACTTC.

This clonotype was seen more than once but under ten times. The J gene is TRBJ1-5, the V gene TRBV12-5; TRBD1 matches at 7 bases. Looked up from germline, CDR1 is LGHNT and CDR2 is FRNRAP. This CDR3 contains 15 residues. V gave up 2 bases and J gave up 3 bases; unmatched junction bases: 4. CDR3 sequence: CASGLWDSINQPQHF. The CDR3 bases are TGTGCTAGTGGTTTGTGGGACAGTATCAATCAGCCCCAGCATTTT.

This clonotype was seen a handful of times. This chain uses TRBV5-6 with TRBJ2-7; 11 nucleotides line up with TRBD2. Germline V gene lookup returns CDR1 SGHDT and CDR2 YYEEEE. Trimming cost V 0 bases and J 2 bases; bases outside gene matches: 4. The CDR3 is 16 residues long. DNA for the CDR3: TGTGCCAGCAGCTTGGCCTCGGGACTAGCGGCCTACGAGCAGTACTTC. This encodes CASSLASGLAAYEQYF.

The chain joins TRBV20-1 to TRBJ2-5; TRBD1 matches 12 bases. After removal of 6 bases from V and 5 bases from J, the junction contained 7 bases not matched to a gene. This CDR3 is 14 amino acids long. Germline V gene sequence: CDR1 DFQATT, CDR2 SNEGSKA (reference sequence). CDR3 sequence (DNA): TGCAGTGCGATGGGACAGGGGGCTTGGGAGACCCAGTACTTC. It codes for CSAMGQGAWETQYF.

This clonotype was seen a few times. The chain recombines TRBV20-1 with TRBJ1-1, with D possibly matching TRBD1 (5 bases). V dropped 1 base and J dropped 2 bases, with 17 bases sitting between them. CDR1 and CDR2 from the germline V gene are DFQATT and SNEGSKA (reference sequence). This CDR3 is 16 amino acids long. The CDR3 spells CSARATTEGANTEAFF. The CDR3 DNA sequence: TGCAGTGCTAGAGCCACCACCGAAGGGGCAAACACTGAAGCTTTCTTT.

This clonotype was seen ten or more times. The genes are TRBV9 and TRBJ2-7; D possibly uses TRBD1 or TRBD2 (6 bases each). In germline, CDR1 is SGDLS, CDR2 YYNGEE. This CDR3 comprises 15 residues. The ends were cut back, 0 bases at V and 2 bases at J, with 12 bases in the middle. CDR3 residues: CASSVEGGGTYEQYF. In DNA, the CDR3 is TGTGCCAGCAGCGTAGAAGGAGGGGGGACCTACGAGCAGTACTTC. Using reference TRBV9 and TRBJ2-7 for the parts outside the CDR3, the full variable domain is DSGVTQTPKHLITATGQRVTLRCSPRSGDLSVYWYQQSLDQGLQFLIQYYNGEERAKGNILERFSAQQFPDLHSELNLSSLELGDSALYFCASSVEGGGTYEQYFGPGTRLTVT.

Only a few counts were recorded for this clonotype. The chain uses TRBV12-3 or TRBV12-4 and TRBJ1-2, with D tentatively TRBD1 (6 bases). The V and J ends lost 4 bases and 4 bases respectively, with 16 bases between them. The CDR3 has 15 residues. CDR3 sequence: CASSSEQGGGYGYTF. The CDR3 nucleotides are TGTGCCAGCAGTTCGGAACAGGGTGGAGGCTATGGCTACACCTTC.

This clonotype has ten or more counts. This sequence joins TRBV12-3 or TRBV12-4 and TRBJ2-3; 7 positions agree with TRBD1. V shed 2 bases and J 2 bases; nucleotides not matched to a gene: 1. The CDR3 length is 14 residues. CDR3 region: CASSLRGPTDTQYF. CDR3 nucleotide sequence: TGTGCCAGCAGTTTAAGGGGGCCCACAGATACGCAGTATTTT.

The chain employs TRBV5-1 and TRBJ2-5; 14 bases line up with TRBD2. J gave up 2 bases and V 2 bases, and 11 bases lay outside the gene matches. Per germline, CDR1 SGHRS and CDR2 YFSETQ. The CDR3 extends over 19 amino acids. The CDR3: CASSFGTSGSLQRQETQYF. CDR3 DNA sequence: TGCGCCAGCAGCTTTGGGACTAGCGGGAGCCTACAGCGACAAGAGACCCAGTACTTC. Based on the CDR3 plus reference TRBV5-1 and TRBJ2-5, the full variable domain is KAGVTQTPRYLIKTRGQQVTLSCSPISGHRSVSWYQQTPGQGLQFLFEYFSETQRNKGNFPGRFSGRQFSNSRSEMNVSTLELGDSALYLCASSFGTSGSLQRQETQYFGPGTRLLVL.

This clonotype was counted at least ten times. This chain joins TRBV12-3 or TRBV12-4 and TRBJ1-4, with D perhaps matching TRBD1 (5 bases). CDR3 length: 11 amino acids. V shed 3 bases and J shed 17 bases, with 13 bases lying between them. CDR3 sequence: CASSFGGKPFF. Written as DNA, the CDR3 is TGTGCCAGCAGTTTTGGGGGAAAACCTTTTTTT.

This clonotype was observed a few times. This chain joins TRBV3-1 and TRBJ2-7, with 9 bases aligning to TRBD1. The length of the CDR3 is 18 residues. J lost 4 bases, V lost 0 bases, and 13 bases had no gene match. Germline CDR1 LGHDT, CDR2 YNNKEL (reference sequence). CDR3 in amino acids: CASSQEWVSGQGWYEQYF. The CDR3, as DNA: TGTGCCAGCAGCCAAGAATGGGTATCGGGACAGGGCTGGTACGAGCAGTACTTC.

The rearrangement links TRBV4-3 to TRBJ2-1; D may be TRBD1 (6 bases). The V and J ends lost 3 bases and 5 bases respectively, with 14 bases between them. CDR1 LGHNA and CDR2 YSLEER come from the germline V gene. The CDR3 loop spans 15 amino acids. Written as DNA, the CDR3 is TGCGCCAGCAGCCAGCCGGGACAAGGGGACAATGAGCAGTTCTTC. This translates into CASSQPGQGDNEQFF.

The genes are TRBV4-1 and TRBJ2-2; TRBD2 might be the D (5 bases). The V gene lost 0 bases and the J gene lost 7 bases, with 6 bases spanning the gap. This CDR3 has 13 amino acids. Germline V CDR1 and CDR2: MGHRA, YSYEKL. The CDR3 reads CASSQEEVGELFF. The DNA for the CDR3 is TGCGCCAGCAGCCAAGAGGAGGTCGGGGAGCTGTTTTTT.

In its sample, this clonotype was seen a few times. The gene calls are TRBV7-2 and TRBJ2-3; D gene uncertain. Trimming removed 5 bases at V and 8 bases at J, with 11 bases between. This CDR3 has 12 residues. Germline V CDR1 and CDR2: SGHTA, FQGNSA. This CDR3 is CASSAGMGTQYF. The CDR3, as DNA: TGTGCCAGCAGCGCTGGCATGGGTACGCAGTATTTT.

This clonotype occurred a few times. This chain joins TRBV29-1 and TRBJ2-1, with 11 positions matching TRBD1. Germline CDR1 reads SQVTM; CDR2 reads ANQGSEA. V was clipped by 0 bases and J by 8 bases; unmatched bases: 3. This CDR3 has 14 residues. The CDR3 reads CSVEEGQGAYEQFF. Written as DNA, the CDR3 is TGCAGCGTTGAAGAAGGACAGGGGGCCTATGAGCAGTTCTTC.

This clonotype was counted between two and nine times. This chain joins TRBV7-9 and TRBJ2-5; 12 bases match TRBD2. The CDR3 runs to 16 residues. From germline, CDR1 is SEHNR and CDR2 FQNEAQ (reference sequence). V lost 0 bases and J lost 1; bases outside the gene matches: 0. The CDR3 here is CASSLATSGSQETQYF. CDR3 in DNA: TGTGCCAGCAGCTTAGCGACTAGCGGGAGCCAAGAGACCCAGTACTTC.

This clonotype appeared a few times. V is TRBV5-1 and J is TRBJ2-3, with 10 bases aligning to TRBD2. The CDR3 is 15 residues long. V was clipped by 2 bases and J by 2 bases; unmatched bases: 2. The germline CDR1 and CDR2 sequences are SGHRS and YFSETQ. CDR3 nucleotide sequence: TGCGCCAGCAGCTTTAGCGGGAGGTACACAGATACGCAGTATTTT. Protein: CASSFSGRYTDTQYF.

This clonotype has more than one count but fewer than ten. The chain couples TRBV11-2 to TRBJ2-3; TRBD1 might be the D (7 bases). V lost 5 bases to trimming and J lost 0 bases, with 15 bases between them. CDR3 length: 16 amino acids. Germline V gene lookup returns CDR1 SGHAT and CDR2 FQNNGV. The CDR3 sequence is CASSLRGATSTDTQYF. The CDR3 DNA reads TGTGCCAGCAGCCTCAGGGGGGCGACTAGCACAGATACGCAGTATTTT.

The rearrangement links TRBV25-1 to TRBJ2-2; D is tentatively TRBD1 or TRBD2 (5 bases each). Germline V lookup: CDR1 MGHDK, CDR2 SYGVNS. The CDR3 extends over 16 amino acids. Trimming pared 2 bases from V and 4 bases from J, leaving 14 bases between. CDR3 region: CASSETPRELTGELFF. The CDR3 DNA reads TGTGCCAGCAGTGAAACCCCCAGGGAGCTCACCGGGGAGCTGTTTTTT. The full variable domain, in which reference TRBV25-1 and TRBJ2-2 provide the parts outside the CDR3, is EADIYQTPRYLVIGTGKKITLECSQTMGHDKMYWYQQDPGMELHLIHYSYGVNSTEKGDLSSESTVSRIRTEHFPLTLESARPSHTSQYLCASSETPRELTGELFFGEGSRLTVL.

The chain has TRBV25-1 and TRBJ2-3; D uncertain. The CDR3 runs to 12 residues. Germline CDR1 is MGHDK and CDR2 is SYGVNS. Trimming removed 4 bases at V and 6 bases at J, with 8 bases between. The CDR3 here is CASSVTADTQYF. The CDR3 nucleotides read TGTGCCAGCAGTGTTACAGCGGATACGCAGTATTTT. Full variable domain (missing parts from reference TRBV25-1 and TRBJ2-3): EADIYQTPRYLVIGTGKKITLECSQTMGHDKMYWYQQDPGMELHLIHYSYGVNSTEKGDLSSESTVSRIRTEHFPLTLESARPSHTSQYLCASSVTADTQYFGPGTRLTVL.

The chain combines TRBV6-1 with TRBJ2-1; 11 bases are shared with TRBD2. CDR3 length: 12 residues. Germline V lookup: CDR1 MNHNS, CDR2 SASEGT. Germline trimming cut 8 bases from V and 9 bases from J; bases unmatched to any gene: 3. The CDR3 sequence: CASLGLAGEQFF. The CDR3 nucleotides are TGTGCCAGCCTTGGACTAGCGGGTGAGCAGTTCTTC.

This clonotype was counted a few times. The genes are TRBV4-2 and TRBJ2-2; unclear D gene. The CDR3 has 15 residues. V gave up 0 bases and J gave up 3 bases, with 8 bases separating them. CDR1 is LGHNA and CDR2 is YNFKEQ in the germline V gene. CDR3 DNA: TGTGCCAGCAGCCAAGATTTTGCGTACACCGGGGAGCTGTTTTTT. It translates to CASSQDFAYTGELFF.

This clonotype appeared a few times. The chain is built from TRBV3-1 and TRBJ2-7; D ambiguous. Germline CDR1 is LGHDT and CDR2 is YNNKEL (reference sequence). CDR3 length equals 14 residues. Between the trimmed V and J ends, which lost 0 bases and 0 bases, there was a span of 6 bases. The CDR3 here is CASSQDTVSYEQYF. DNA for the CDR3: TGTGCCAGCAGCCAAGATACGGTCTCCTACGAGCAGTACTTC.

There are a few counts of this clonotype. This chain connects TRBV20-1 to TRBJ2-3; no reliable D call. Trimming removed 1 base at V and 4 bases at J, with 9 bases between. Per the germline V gene, CDR1 is DFQATT and CDR2 is SNEGSKA (reference sequence). This CDR3 comprises 13 residues. CDR3 amino acids: CSARVPFADTQYF. The CDR3 DNA is TGCAGTGCTAGAGTTCCTTTCGCAGATACGCAGTATTTT.

This clonotype was observed many times. This rearrangement joins TRBV4-1 to TRBJ1-1; D gene uncertain. The CDR3 contains 15 residues. Per germline, CDR1 MGHRA and CDR2 YSYEKL. Trimming took 0 bases from V and 5 from J, leaving 13 bases between them. As DNA, the CDR3 is TGCGCCAGCAGCCAAGACGTGCCCTTGGGGACTGAAGCTTTCTTT. Translating it yields CASSQDVPLGTEAFF.

V and J are TRBV29-1 and TRBJ2-3; 8 bases fit TRBD2. This CDR3 region has 13 residues. Germline V gene data show CDR1 as SQVTM and CDR2 as ANQGSEA. With 3 bases clipped from V and 4 bases from J, the junction kept 3 bases outside the gene matches. CDR3 in amino acids: CSVDGRGADTQYF. Written as DNA, the CDR3 is TGCAGCGTTGATGGGCGGGGGGCAGATACGCAGTATTTT.

The sample holds many counts of this clonotype. The chain has TRBV18 and TRBJ1-1; D call uncertain. The CDR3 loop spans 15 amino acids. Trimming took off 3 bases at V and 0 bases at J, with 11 bases between the two ends. Germline CDR1 KGHSH, CDR2 LQKENI. The CDR3 DNA follows: TGTGCCAGCTCACCCTACCCCGACTTGAACACTGAAGCTTTCTTT. This translates into CASSPYPDLNTEAFF. The variable domain in full, completed from reference TRBV18 and TRBJ1-1, reads NAGVMQNPRHLVRRRGQEARLRCSPMKGHSHVYWYRQLPEEGLKFMVYLQKENIIDESGMPKERFSAEFPKEGPSILRIQQVVRGDSAAYFCASSPYPDLNTEAFFGQGTRLTVV.